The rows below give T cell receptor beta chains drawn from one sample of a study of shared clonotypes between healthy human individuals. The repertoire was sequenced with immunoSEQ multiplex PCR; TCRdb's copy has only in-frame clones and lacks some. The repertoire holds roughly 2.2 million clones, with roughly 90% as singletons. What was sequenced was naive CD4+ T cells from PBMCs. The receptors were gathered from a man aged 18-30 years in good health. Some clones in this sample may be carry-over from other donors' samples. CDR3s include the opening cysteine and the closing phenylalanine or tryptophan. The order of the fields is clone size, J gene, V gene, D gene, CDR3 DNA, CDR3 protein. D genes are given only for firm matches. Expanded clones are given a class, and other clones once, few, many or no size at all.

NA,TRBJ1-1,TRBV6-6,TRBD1,TGTGCCAGCTCCACAGGGGGCGGTTGGACTGAAGCTTTCTTT,CASSTGGGWTEAFF
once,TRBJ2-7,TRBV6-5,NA,TGTGCCAGCAGTTACAAGGAGCCAGGGGACGAGCAGTACTTC,CASSYKEPGDEQYF
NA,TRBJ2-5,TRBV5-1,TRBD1,TGCGCCAGCAGCTCGGGACAGGAGGAGACCCAGTACTTC,CASSSGQEETQYF
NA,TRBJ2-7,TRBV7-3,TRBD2,TGTGCCAGCAGCTCCCGGGGGGGTTCCTACGAGCAGTACTTC,CASSSRGGSYEQYF
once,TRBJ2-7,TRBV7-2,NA,TGTGCCAGCAGCCGAGGTGGGGGGAGGAGCTCCTACGAGCAGTACTTC,CASSRGGGRSSYEQYF
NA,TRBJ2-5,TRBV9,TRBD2,TGTGCCAGCAGCGGGACTAGCGGGTACCAAGAGACCCAGTACTTC,CASSGTSGYQETQYF
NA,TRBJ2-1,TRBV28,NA,TGTGCCAGCAGAACAGGATCTAGTACCTACAATGAGCAGTTCTTC,CASRTGSSTYNEQFF
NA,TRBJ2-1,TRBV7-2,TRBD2,TGTGCCAGCAGCTCTAGCGGTTCCGCCTACAATGAGCAGTTCTTC,CASSSSGSAYNEQFF
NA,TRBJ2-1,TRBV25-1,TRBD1,TGTGCCAGCAGTGAACATGGCAGGGGGAGAAATGAGCAGTTCTTC,CASSEHGRGRNEQFF
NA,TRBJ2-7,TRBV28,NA,TGTGCCAGCAGTTTTGGGGTCAGGGAATACGAGCAGTACTTC,CASSFGVREYEQYF
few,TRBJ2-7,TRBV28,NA,TGTGCCAGCAGTGTTGGTAGCTCCTACGAGCAGTACTTC,CASSVGSSYEQYF
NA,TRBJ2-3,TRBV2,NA,TGTGCCAGCAGGGGGACTCCGGATACGCAGTATTTT,CASRGTPDTQYF
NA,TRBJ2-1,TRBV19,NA,TGTGCCAGTCGTCGGGGCGGGCTGAGCAATGAGCAGTTCTTC,CASRRGGLSNEQFF
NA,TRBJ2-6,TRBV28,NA,TGTGCCAGCAGTTTCCCAGGGGTCAATTCGGTGGGGGCCAACGTCCTGACTTTC,CASSFPGVNSVGANVLTF
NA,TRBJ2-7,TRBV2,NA,TGTGCCAGCAGAGGCCGACAGGTAGACTACGAGCAGTACTTC,CASRGRQVDYEQYF
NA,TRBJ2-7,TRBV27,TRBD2,TGTGCCAGCAGTTTATGGGCTAGCGGGAGACCGAGCTCCTACGAGCAGTACTTC,CASSLWASGRPSSYEQYF
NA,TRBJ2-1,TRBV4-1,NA,TGCGCCAGCAGCCAAGATCCAGTCATGGCCTCAAGCTCCTACAATGAGCAGTTCTTC,CASSQDPVMASSSYNEQFF
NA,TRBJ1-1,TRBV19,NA,TGTGCCAGTAGTATTTTGAGGGGAGGGGGAATGAACACTGAAGCTTTCTTT,CASSILRGGGMNTEAFF
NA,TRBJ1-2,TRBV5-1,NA,TGCGCCAGCAGCTTGGATCCAGCTACCTATGGCTACACCTTC,CASSLDPATYGYTF
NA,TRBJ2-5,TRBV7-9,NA,TGTGCCAGCAGCTTAGTTGTGTCAGAGACCCAGTACTTC,CASSLVVSETQYF
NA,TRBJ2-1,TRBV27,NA,TGTGCCAGCAGCTCCGCCCCTACTAGCAGAAGGTTGGAGCAGTTCTTC,CASSSAPTSRRLEQFF
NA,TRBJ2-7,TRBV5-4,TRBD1,TGTGCCAGCAGCCGGGGACAGCTCGCCTACGAGCAGTACTTC,CASSRGQLAYEQYF
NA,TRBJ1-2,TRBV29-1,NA,TGCAGCGTTGAAGACACTATGTACTATGGCTACACCTTC,CSVEDTMYYGYTF
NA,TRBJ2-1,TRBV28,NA,TGTGCCAGCAGTTTTTCCCGGCGGAGGGCCAGCTACAATGAGCAGTTCTTC,CASSFSRRRASYNEQFF
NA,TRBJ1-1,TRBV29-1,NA,TGCAGCGTTGCACAGTCAAACACTGAAGCTTTCTTT,CSVAQSNTEAFF
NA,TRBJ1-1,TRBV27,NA,TGTGCCAGCATTCCCATTCGTGGGGGGCGGGTGAACACTGAAGCTTTCTTT,CASIPIRGGRVNTEAFF
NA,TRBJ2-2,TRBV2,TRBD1,TGTGCCAGCAGTAAGGACAGGTGGCTGGCGAACACCGGGGAGCTGTTTTTT,CASSKDRWLANTGELFF
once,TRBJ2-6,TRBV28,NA,TGTGCCAGCAGTCCCATGGTTGCTGGGGCCAACGTCCTGACTTTC,CASSPMVAGANVLTF
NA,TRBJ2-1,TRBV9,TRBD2,TGTGCCAGCAGCGTAGCTTTAGCGGGAGGGCCGGTTGAGCAGTTCTTC,CASSVALAGGPVEQFF
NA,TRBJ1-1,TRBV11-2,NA,TGTGCCAGCAGCTTCAGGGATATGAACACTGAAGCTTTCTTT,CASSFRDMNTEAFF
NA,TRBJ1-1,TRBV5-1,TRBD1,TGCGCCAGCAGCTTGGAAGGACAGGGCCCTGAAGCTTTCTTT,CASSLEGQGPEAFF
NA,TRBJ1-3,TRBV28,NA,TGTGCCAGCAGTCGAACTGACGCCAGCGTCCGTGGAAACACCATATATTTT,CASSRTDASVRGNTIYF
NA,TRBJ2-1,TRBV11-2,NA,TGTGCCAGCAGCTCAACTTTGGACAGATACAATGAGCAGTTCTTC,CASSSTLDRYNEQFF
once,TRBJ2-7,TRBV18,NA,TGTGCCAGCTCGCCCCGGGACCCTAAAGCCGGCGAGCAGTACTTC,CASSPRDPKAGEQYF
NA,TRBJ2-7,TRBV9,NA,TGTGCCACCCGGGGGCAGGGCCGCTACGAGCAGTACTTC,CATRGQGRYEQYF
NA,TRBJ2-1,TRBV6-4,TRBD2,TGTGCCAGCAGCCAGACTAGCGGGAGAAGGAATGAGCAGTTCTTC,CASSQTSGRRNEQFF
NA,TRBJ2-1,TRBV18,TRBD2,TGTGCCAGCTCACCCGCCGGGACTAGCGGGGGAGGTGAGCAGTTCTTC,CASSPAGTSGGGEQFF
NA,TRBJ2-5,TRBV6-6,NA,TGTGCCAGCAGTTCGGGAAGGGGGGACCAAGAGACCCAGTACTTC,CASSSGRGDQETQYF
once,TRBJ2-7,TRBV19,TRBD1,TGTGCCAGTAGTAGACCTGGACAGGGTGCGAACGAGCAGTACTTC,CASSRPGQGANEQYF
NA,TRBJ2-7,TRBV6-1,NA,TGTGCCAGCAGTGAAGGTGGGGCAGGAACCTACGAGCAGTACTTC,CASSEGGAGTYEQYF
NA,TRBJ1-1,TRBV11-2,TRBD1,TGTGCCAGCAGCCGTGGACAGGGGGGGAACACTGAAGCTTTCTTT,CASSRGQGGNTEAFF
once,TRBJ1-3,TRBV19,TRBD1,TGTGCCAGTGGGCCGCGATGGGACAGGGGGGACGGAAACACCATATATTTT,CASGPRWDRGDGNTIYF
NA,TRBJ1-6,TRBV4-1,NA,TGCGCCAGCAGCCAAGAAACAGGGATTTCACCCCTCCACTTT,CASSQETGISPLHF
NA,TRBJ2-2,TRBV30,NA,TGTGCCTGGAGTGTGGGCTACAACACCGGGGAGCTGTTTTTT,CAWSVGYNTGELFF
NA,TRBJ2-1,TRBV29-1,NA,TGCAGCGTTGTAGGGGACATCGAGCAGTTCTTC,CSVVGDIEQFF
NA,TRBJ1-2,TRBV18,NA,TGTGCCAGCTCACCCGGGGACACCAGCTATGGCTACACCTTC,CASSPGDTSYGYTF
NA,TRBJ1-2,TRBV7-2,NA,TGTGCCAGCAGCTTAGGAGTTCCCAGAATGTATGGCTACACCTTC,CASSLGVPRMYGYTF
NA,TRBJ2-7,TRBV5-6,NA,TGTGCCAGCAGCTTGGGGGGAGGAAGTCGGGAGCAGTACTTC,CASSLGGGSREQYF
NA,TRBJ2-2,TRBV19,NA,TGTGCCAGTAGGACCGGGACGGGGAACACCGGGGAGCTGTTTTTT,CASRTGTGNTGELFF
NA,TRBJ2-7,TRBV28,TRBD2,TGTGCCAGCAGGGCCGAGAGCGGGGCGCGCGAGCAGTACTTC,CASRAESGAREQYF
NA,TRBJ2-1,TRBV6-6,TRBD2,TGTGCCAGCAGTGCCTATTTGGCGGGAGTTTTCAATGAGCAGTTCTTC,CASSAYLAGVFNEQFF
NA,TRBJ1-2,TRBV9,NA,TGTGCCAGCAGCGTAGCTATAGAGGGTGGCAACTATGGCTACACCTTC,CASSVAIEGGNYGYTF
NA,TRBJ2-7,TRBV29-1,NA,TGCAGCGTTTCTCAGCACGCGGCCAGTTTTGAGCAGTACTTC,CSVSQHAASFEQYF
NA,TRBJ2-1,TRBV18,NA,TGTGCCAGCTCACCATTGGATAGGGGCGGGGCGCTTGGGGGCTACAATGAGCAGTTCTTC,CASSPLDRGGALGGYNEQFF